Each of the 12 T cell receptor beta chains below was sequenced from the same sample in a study of T cells after yellow fever vaccination. Each CDR3 protein gets one entry after TCRdb re-called the 5' RACE reads with MiXCR. The sample lists 150,000 to 200,000 distinct CDR3 sequences; roughly 11% were seen once. The sequencing used CD8+ T cells sorted from PBMCs, collected 15 days after the yellow fever booster vaccination. The receptor source for this set is a man aged 18 to 30 who received the YFV17D yellow fever vaccine.

This chain uses TRBV4-3 with TRBJ1-1, with 9 bases lining up with TRBD1. This CDR3 is built from 15 residues. The germline gives CDR1 LGHNA, CDR2 YSLEER. V was pared by 5 bases and J by 5 bases, with 9 bases of the junction left unmatched. CDR3 residues: CASSTRDRVGTEAFF. As DNA, the CDR3 is TGCGCCAGCAGCACGCGGGACAGGGTAGGAACTGAAGCTTTCTTT.

This clonotype has more than one count but fewer than ten. The rearrangement links TRBV6-2 or TRBV6-3 to TRBJ2-1; the D gene is possibly TRBD2 (6 bases). Germline V gives CDR1 MNHEY, CDR2 SVGEGT. Trimming shortened V by 5 bases and J by 10 bases, and 21 bases separated the two germline ends. The CDR3 spans 15 residues. CDR3 DNA: TGTGCCAGCAGTAACGCGGGGCGGCCATCCCGCGAGCAGTTCTTC. The encoded protein is CASSNAGRPSREQFF.

This chain connects TRBV24-1 to TRBJ2-1; 7 bases are a match to TRBD2. Losses at the gene ends were 9 bases for V and 9 bases for J; bases not matched to a gene: 4. Germline V gives CDR1 KGHDR, CDR2 SFDVKD. This CDR3 spans 11 amino acids. This chain's CDR3 is CATARGGEQFF. The DNA for the CDR3 is TGTGCCACCGCACGCGGGGGTGAGCAGTTCTTC.

The rearrangement uses TRBV2 and TRBJ2-7; TRBD2 matches 10 bases. V was clipped by 5 bases and J by 3 bases; unmatched bases: 1. The CDR3 contains 13 residues. Germline V lookup: CDR1 SNHLY, CDR2 FYNNEI. The CDR3 loop is CASSIAGGYEQYF. In DNA, the CDR3 is TGTGCCAGCAGTATAGCGGGGGGCTACGAGCAGTACTTC.

The chain couples TRBV5-1 to TRBJ2-7; D is perhaps TRBD1 (5 bases). Trimming removed 0 bases from V and 5 bases from J, with 15 bases in between. This CDR3 comprises 15 residues. Germline loops: CDR1 SGHRS, CDR2 YFSETQ. The CDR3 spells CASSLGDRNIHEQYF. CDR3 nucleotides: TGCGCCAGCAGCTTGGGAGACAGAAACATCCACGAGCAGTACTTC.

The CDR3 reads CASSIVGGTYEQYF. In nucleotides, the CDR3 is TGTGCCAGTAGTATAGTTGGCGGAACCTACGAGCAGTACTTC. This chain connects TRBV19 to TRBJ2-7; D remains unclear. The germline V gene encodes CDR1 LNHDA and CDR2 SQIVND (reference sequence). Trimming removed 1 base from V and 2 bases from J, with 9 bases in between. The CDR3 loop spans 14 amino acids.

There are many counts of this clonotype. The gene calls are TRBV4-3 and TRBJ2-2; D perhaps matches TRBD1 (5 bases). Trimming pared 4 bases from V and 9 bases from J, leaving 12 bases between. This CDR3 is built from 13 residues. Per the germline V gene, CDR1 is LGHNA and CDR2 is YSLEER. The CDR3 coding sequence is TGCGCCAGCAGCCTGGATAGGGGCCGGGAGCTGTTTTTT. Translation: CASSLDRGRELFF.

This chain joins TRBV5-1 and TRBJ2-3, with 9 positions matching TRBD2. Germline CDR1 SGHRS, CDR2 YFSETQ. This CDR3 is built from 17 residues. The ends lost 3 bases at V and 0 bases at J; junction bases unmatched: 8. CDR3 coding DNA: TGCGCCAGCAGCTCCCGCGGGGGGGCTTATAGCACAGATACGCAGTATTTT. Protein product: CASSSRGGAYSTDTQYF.

Concerning this clonotype itself: A read error may account for a junction end that differs from germline. This chain connects TRBV27 to TRBJ2-5, with 13 bases matching TRBD2. Germline loops: CDR1 MNHEY, CDR2 SMNVEV (reference sequence). This CDR3 is built from 15 residues. The CDR3 reads CASTRLAGGAETQCF. The CDR3 bases are TGTGCCAGCACAAGACTAGCGGGGGGCGCAGAGACCCAGTGCTTC.

The V gene is TRBV7-2, the J gene TRBJ2-3; D gene ambiguous. V gave up 2 bases and J gave up 6 bases, with 12 bases separating them. The V gene's germline CDR1 is SGHTA and CDR2 FQGNSA. The CDR3 contains 14 residues. The chain's CDR3 is CASSLTVICDTQYF. The CDR3 DNA is TGTGCCAGCAGCTTAACAGTAATCTGTGATACGCAGTATTTT.

This clonotype was seen only a few times. The V gene is TRBV9, the J gene TRBJ2-2, with 8 nucleotides matching TRBD1. CDR3 length: 15 amino acids. V was pared by 4 bases and J by 2 bases, with 4 bases of the junction left unmatched. Looked up from germline, CDR1 is SGDLS and CDR2 is YYNGEE. CDR3 amino acids: CASSPTGGNTGELFF. The CDR3 bases are TGTGCCAGCAGCCCTACAGGGGGTAACACCGGGGAGCTGTTTTTT.

V is TRBV7-9 and J is TRBJ2-1; no reliable D call. V was cut by 3 bases and J by 7 bases, with 10 bases left in between. From germline, CDR1 is SEHNR and CDR2 FQNEAQ (reference sequence). The CDR3 contains 13 residues. The CDR3 coding sequence is TGTGCCAGCAGCTTGGATCTTCGGAATGAGCAGTTCTTC. Protein sequence: CASSLDLRNEQFF.